These 9 T cell receptor beta chains came from one sample sequenced in a study of blood T cell repertoires in COVID-19. Method: immunoSEQ multiplex PCR; TCRdb's copy keeps in-frame clones and lacks some. Of about 300,000 clones in the sample, around 86% are singletons; the top ten hold 3.5% to 4.5%. Material: PBMCs or T cells enriched from blood (not recorded which). The receptors were gathered from a man aged 25-45 years who had recovered from COVID-19.

The gene calls are TRBV4-2 and TRBJ1-3; no firm D call. V lost 0 bases, J lost 8 bases, and 5 bases lay in between. The CDR3 has 12 amino acids. Germline CDR1 and CDR2: LGHNA and YNFKEQ. CDR3 DNA sequence: TGTGCCAGCAGCCAAGAGGAGGACACCATATATTTT. It translates to CASSQEEDTIYF.

The chain recombines TRBV28 with TRBJ1-3; D not resolved. Germline V gives CDR1 MDHEN, CDR2 SYDVKM. The CDR3 is 14 amino acids. Trimming stripped 10 bases from V and 4 bases from J, with 17 bases between. The CDR3 bases are TGTGCCACCCGTCGGGGAGGGAGCGGAAACACCATATATTTT. The encoded protein is CATRRGGSGNTIYF.

This chain joins TRBV9 and TRBJ1-5; 9 bases line up with TRBD1. V lost 0 bases to trimming and J lost 3 bases; unmatched junction nucleotides: 7. This CDR3 region has 17 residues. Germline V gene sequence: CDR1 SGDLS, CDR2 YYNGEE. The CDR3 loop is CASSVAVGTGHNQPQHF. CDR3 DNA sequence: TGTGCCAGCAGCGTAGCTGTGGGGACAGGGCACAATCAGCCCCAGCATTTT.

V is TRBV6-1 and J is TRBJ2-7; 8 positions match TRBD1. The length of the CDR3 is 14 residues. V gave up 2 bases and J gave up 8 bases; unmatched junction bases: 8. Germline V gene lookup returns CDR1 MNHNS and CDR2 SASEGT. The CDR3 DNA follows: TGTGCCAGCAGTGAATCAGGGGGCGAGTATCAGCAGTACTTC. Translating it yields CASSESGGEYQQYF.

This clone was observed once. The rearrangement links TRBV27 to TRBJ1-5; D not certain. Germline CDR1 MNHEY, CDR2 SMNVEV (reference sequence). V was cut by 6 bases and J by 0 bases, with 9 bases left in between. This CDR3 comprises 14 residues. As DNA, the CDR3 is TGTGCCAGCAGGATCTCCTATAGCAATCAGCCCCAGCATTTT. Amino acids: CASRISYSNQPQHF.

This chain links TRBV27 with TRBJ2-1, with D perhaps TRBD2 (6 bases). The CDR3 length is 15 residues. V lost 3 bases and J lost 4, with 13 bases in between. CDR1 and CDR2 from the germline V gene are MNHEY and SMNVEV (reference sequence). As DNA, the CDR3 is TGTGCCAGCAGTTTCGCTGTCGGGAGATACAATGAGCAGTTCTTC. It specifies CASSFAVGRYNEQFF.

This clone was seen a few times. The chain carries TRBV19 and TRBJ2-1; possibly TRBD1 for D (6 bases). The CDR3 is 15 amino acids. Germline CDR1 LNHDA, CDR2 SQIVND (reference sequence). V lost 1 base, J lost 5 bases, and 12 bases lay in between. The CDR3 spells CASSIGRTVNNEQFF. CDR3 nucleotides: TGTGCCAGTAGTATAGGTCGGACAGTTAACAATGAGCAGTTCTTC.

The table lists this clone with a count of one. The V and J genes are TRBV27 and TRBJ2-1; perhaps TRBD2 as D (7 bases). The germline CDR1 and CDR2 sequences are MNHEY and SMNVEV (reference sequence). Trimming took 6 bases from V and 3 from J, leaving 18 bases between them. This CDR3 has 16 amino acids. The CDR3: CASSSLSGGHYNEQFF. The CDR3 DNA sequence: TGTGCCAGCAGCTCCCTGTCGGGGGGCCACTACAATGAGCAGTTCTTC.

The V call is TRBV6-2 or TRBV6-3, the J call TRBJ2-7, with 8 bases fitting TRBD2. CDR1 and CDR2 from the germline V gene are MNHEY and SVGEGT. V was clipped by 0 bases and J by 2 bases; unmatched bases: 12. The CDR3 is made up of 18 amino acids. The CDR3 spells CASSYSIGLAGLTYEQYF. The CDR3 nucleotides are TGTGCCAGCAGTTACTCGATTGGCCTAGCGGGTTTAACCTACGAGCAGTACTTC.